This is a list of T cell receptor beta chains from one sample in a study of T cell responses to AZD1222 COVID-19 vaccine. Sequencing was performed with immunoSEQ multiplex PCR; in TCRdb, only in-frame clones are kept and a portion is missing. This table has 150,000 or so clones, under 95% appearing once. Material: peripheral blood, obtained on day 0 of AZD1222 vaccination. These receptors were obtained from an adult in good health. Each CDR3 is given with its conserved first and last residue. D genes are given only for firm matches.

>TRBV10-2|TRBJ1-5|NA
CASSDNSNQPQHF
TGCGCCAGCAGTGACAATAGCAATCAGCCCCAGCATTTT
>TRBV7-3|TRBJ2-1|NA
CASSLGGGTTYNEQFF
TGTGCCAGCAGCTTAGGGGGTGGGACAACCTACAATGAGCAGTTCTTC
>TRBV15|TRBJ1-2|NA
CATSRDFLVGYGYTF
TGTGCCACCAGCAGAGATTTTTTGGTGGGGTATGGCTACACCTTC
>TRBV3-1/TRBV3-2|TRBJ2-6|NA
CASSLWASGANVLTF
TGTGCCAGCAGCCTATGGGCCTCTGGGGCCAACGTCCTGACTTTC
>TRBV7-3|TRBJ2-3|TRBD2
CASSSARTSVDTQYF
TGTGCCAGCAGCAGCGCTAGGACTAGCGTAGATACGCAGTATTTT
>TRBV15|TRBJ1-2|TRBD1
CATSREGARYGYTF
TGTGCCACCAGCAGGGAGGGGGCCCGCTATGGCTACACCTTC
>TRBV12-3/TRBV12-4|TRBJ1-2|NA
CASSLTVNYGYTF
TGTGCCAGCAGTCTGACAGTTAACTATGGCTACACCTTC
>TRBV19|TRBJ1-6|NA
CASSANSPLHF
TGTGCCAGTAGTGCGAATTCACCCCTCCACTTT
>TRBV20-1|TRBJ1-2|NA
CSASQDGETRGGYTF
TGCAGTGCTAGTCAGGACGGAGAAACCCGCGGTGGCTACACCTTC
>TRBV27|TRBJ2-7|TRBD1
CASSFRQGWSYEQYF
TGTGCCAGCAGTTTTCGACAGGGATGGTCCTACGAGCAGTACTTC
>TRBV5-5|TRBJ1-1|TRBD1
CASSPTGGSAEAFF
TGTGCCAGCAGCCCGACAGGGGGCTCGGCTGAAGCTTTCTTT
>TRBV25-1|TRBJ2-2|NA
CASSETWLTGELFF
TGTGCCAGCAGTGAAACGTGGCTTACCGGGGAGCTGTTTTTT
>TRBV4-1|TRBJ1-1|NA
CASSLRGLTVNTEAFF
TGCGCCAGCAGCCTTCGGGGACTAACGGTGAACACTGAAGCTTTCTTT